The sequence of this TCR beta chain was determined in a study of breast tumors, draining lymph nodes, adjacent tissues. The CDR3 covers 13 residues. Germline CDR1 and CDR2: SNHLY and FYNNEI. V dropped 4 bases and J dropped 2 bases, with 7 bases sitting between them. Overall study findings and caveats: The data were judged consistent with most tumor T cells coming from lymph node and expanding in tumor. Tumor TCR diversity was below lymph nodes but above nontumor tissue. That most tumor T cells come from lymph nodes remained unproven. Luminal-like breast cancer showed significantly greater tumor-nontumor repertoire similarity than basal-like breast cancer did.

The lymph nodes were axillary draining lymph nodes from breast cancer patients. One entry per CDR3 protein, called by TCRdb with MiXCR from the multiplex PCR reads. The sample includes around 230,000 distinct CDR3 sequences, around 32% of them seen just once. This clonotype has ten or more counts. Antigen: not known. The receptor's source is a female donor with breast cancer. Some clones in this sample may be carry-over from other donors' samples. Sequencing input: axillary lymph node tissue. This rearrangement joins TRBV2 to TRBJ2-3; D is perhaps TRBD2 (5 bases). CDR3 sequence reads: CASSGRPTDTQYF. Here the CDR3 DNA reads TGTGCCAGCAGTGGGAGGCCCACAGATACGCAGTATTTT.